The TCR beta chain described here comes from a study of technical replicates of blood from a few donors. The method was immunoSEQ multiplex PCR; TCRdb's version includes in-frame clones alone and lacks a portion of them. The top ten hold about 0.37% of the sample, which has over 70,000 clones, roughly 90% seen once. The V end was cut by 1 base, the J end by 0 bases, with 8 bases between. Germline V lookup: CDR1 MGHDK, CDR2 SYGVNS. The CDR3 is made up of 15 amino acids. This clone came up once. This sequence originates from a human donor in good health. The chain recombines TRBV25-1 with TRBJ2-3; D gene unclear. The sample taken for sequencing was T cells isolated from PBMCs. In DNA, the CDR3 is TGTGCCAGCAGTGAATTCGGGTCTAGCACAGATACGCAGTATTTT. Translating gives CASSEFGSSTDTQYF.